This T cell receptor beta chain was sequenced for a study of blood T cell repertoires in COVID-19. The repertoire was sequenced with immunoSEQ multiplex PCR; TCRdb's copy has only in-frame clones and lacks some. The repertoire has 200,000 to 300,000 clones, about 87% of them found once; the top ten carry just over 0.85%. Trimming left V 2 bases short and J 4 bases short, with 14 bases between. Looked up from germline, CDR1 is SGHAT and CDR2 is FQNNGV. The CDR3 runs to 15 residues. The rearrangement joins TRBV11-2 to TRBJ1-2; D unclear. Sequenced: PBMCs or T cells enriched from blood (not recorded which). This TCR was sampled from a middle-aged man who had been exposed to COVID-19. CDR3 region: CASSLKPEVGYGYTF. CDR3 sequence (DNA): TGTGCCAGCAGCTTAAAACCCGAGGTGGGCTATGGCTACACCTTC.